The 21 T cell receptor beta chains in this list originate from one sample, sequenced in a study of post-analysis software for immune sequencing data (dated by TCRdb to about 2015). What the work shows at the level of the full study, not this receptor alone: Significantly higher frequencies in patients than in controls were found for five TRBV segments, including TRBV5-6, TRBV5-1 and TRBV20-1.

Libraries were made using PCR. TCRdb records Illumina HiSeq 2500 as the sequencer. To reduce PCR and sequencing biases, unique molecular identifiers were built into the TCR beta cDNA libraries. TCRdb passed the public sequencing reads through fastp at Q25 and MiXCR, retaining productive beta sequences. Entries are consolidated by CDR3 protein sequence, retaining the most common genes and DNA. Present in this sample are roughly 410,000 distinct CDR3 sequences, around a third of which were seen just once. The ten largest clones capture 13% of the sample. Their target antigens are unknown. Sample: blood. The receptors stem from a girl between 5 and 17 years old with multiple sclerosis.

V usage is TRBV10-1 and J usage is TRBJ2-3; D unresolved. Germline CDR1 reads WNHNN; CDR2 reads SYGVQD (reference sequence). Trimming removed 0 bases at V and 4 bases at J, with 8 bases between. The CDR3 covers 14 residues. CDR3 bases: TGCGCCAGCAGTGAGTCCCCTGGGGCAGATACGCAGTATTTT. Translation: CASSESPGADTQYF.

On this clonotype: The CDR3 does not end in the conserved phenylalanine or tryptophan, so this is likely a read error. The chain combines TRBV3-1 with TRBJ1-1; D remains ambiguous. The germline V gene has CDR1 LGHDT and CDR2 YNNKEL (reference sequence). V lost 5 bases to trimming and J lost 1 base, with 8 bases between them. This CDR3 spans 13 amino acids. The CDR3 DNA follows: TGTGCCAGCAGCTACGAGGGGAACACTGAAGCTTTCTTG. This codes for CASSYEGNTEAFL.

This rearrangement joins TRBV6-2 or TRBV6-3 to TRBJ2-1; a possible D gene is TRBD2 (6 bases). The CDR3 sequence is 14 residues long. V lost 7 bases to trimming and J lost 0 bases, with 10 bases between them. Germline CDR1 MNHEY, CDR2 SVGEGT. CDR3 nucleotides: TGTGCCAGCACCCCGACTAGCTCCTACAATGAGCAGTTCTTC. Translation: CASTPTSSYNEQFF.

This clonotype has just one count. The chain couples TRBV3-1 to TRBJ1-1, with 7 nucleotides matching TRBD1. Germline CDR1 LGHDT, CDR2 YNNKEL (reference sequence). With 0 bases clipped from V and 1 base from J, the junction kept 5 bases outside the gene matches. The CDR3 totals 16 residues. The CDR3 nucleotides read TGTGCCAGCAGCCAAGAGACCGGACAGGAGAACACTGAAGCTTTCTTT. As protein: CASSQETGQENTEAFF.

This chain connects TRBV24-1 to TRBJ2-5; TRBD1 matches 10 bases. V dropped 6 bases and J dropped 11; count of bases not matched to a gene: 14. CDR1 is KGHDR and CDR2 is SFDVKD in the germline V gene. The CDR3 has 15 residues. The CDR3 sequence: CATSWGTGVINEQYF. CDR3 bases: TGTGCCACCAGTTGGGGGACAGGGGTAATCAATGAGCAGTACTTC.

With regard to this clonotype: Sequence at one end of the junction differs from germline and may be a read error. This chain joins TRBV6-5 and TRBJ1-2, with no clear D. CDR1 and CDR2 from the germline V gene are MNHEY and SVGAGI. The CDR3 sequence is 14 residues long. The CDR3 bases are TGTGTCAGCAGTCCCTTGCCCCTAAGAGGAGGCTACACCTTC. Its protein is CVSSPLPLRGGYTF.

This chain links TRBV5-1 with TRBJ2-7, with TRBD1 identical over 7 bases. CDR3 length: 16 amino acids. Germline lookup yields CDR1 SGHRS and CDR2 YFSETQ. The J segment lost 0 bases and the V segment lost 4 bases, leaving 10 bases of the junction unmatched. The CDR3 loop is CASSHEQGLNSYEQYF. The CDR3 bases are TGCGCCAGCAGCCACGAACAGGGGCTGAACTCCTACGAGCAGTACTTC.

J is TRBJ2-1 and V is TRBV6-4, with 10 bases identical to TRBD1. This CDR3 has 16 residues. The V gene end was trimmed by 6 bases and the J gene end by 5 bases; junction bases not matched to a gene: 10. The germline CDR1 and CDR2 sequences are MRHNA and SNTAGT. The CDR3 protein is CASSLDWDRGNNEQFF. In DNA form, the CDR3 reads TGTGCCAGCAGCCTAGACTGGGACAGGGGTAACAATGAGCAGTTCTTC.

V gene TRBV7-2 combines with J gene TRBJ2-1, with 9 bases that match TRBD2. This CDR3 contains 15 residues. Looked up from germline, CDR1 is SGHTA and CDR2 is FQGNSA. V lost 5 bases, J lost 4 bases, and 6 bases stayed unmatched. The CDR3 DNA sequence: TGTGCCAGCAGCCGTAGCGGGAGTGAATACAATGAGCAGTTCTTC. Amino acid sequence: CASSRSGSEYNEQFF.

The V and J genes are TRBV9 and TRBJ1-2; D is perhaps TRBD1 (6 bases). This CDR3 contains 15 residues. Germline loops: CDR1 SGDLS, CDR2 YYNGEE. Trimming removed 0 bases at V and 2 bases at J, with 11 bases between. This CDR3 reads CASSVVSQGNYGYTF. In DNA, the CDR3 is TGTGCCAGCAGCGTAGTTAGCCAGGGGAACTATGGCTACACCTTC.

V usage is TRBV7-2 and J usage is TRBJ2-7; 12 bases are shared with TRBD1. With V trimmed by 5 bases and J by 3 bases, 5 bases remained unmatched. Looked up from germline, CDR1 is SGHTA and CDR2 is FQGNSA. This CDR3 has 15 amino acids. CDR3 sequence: CASSDGTGGFYEQYF. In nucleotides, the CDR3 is TGTGCCAGCAGCGACGGGACAGGGGGCTTCTACGAGCAGTACTTC. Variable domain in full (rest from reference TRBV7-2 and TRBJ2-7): GAGVSQSPSNKVTEKGKDVELRCDPISGHTALYWYRQSLGQGLEFLIYFQGNSAPDKSGLPSDRFSAERTGGSVSTLTIQRTQQEDSAVYLCASSDGTGGFYEQYFGPGTRLTVT.

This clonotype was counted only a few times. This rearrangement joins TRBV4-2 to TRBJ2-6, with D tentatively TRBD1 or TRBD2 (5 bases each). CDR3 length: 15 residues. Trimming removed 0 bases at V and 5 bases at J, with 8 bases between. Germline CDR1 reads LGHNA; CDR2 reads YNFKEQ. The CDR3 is CASSQDRGRANVLTF. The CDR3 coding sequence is TGTGCCAGCAGCCAAGATCGGGGACGGGCCAACGTCCTGACTTTC.

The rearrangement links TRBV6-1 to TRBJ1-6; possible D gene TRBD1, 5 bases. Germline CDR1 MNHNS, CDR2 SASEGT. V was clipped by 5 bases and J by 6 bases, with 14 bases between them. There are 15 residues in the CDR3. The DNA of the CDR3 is TGTGCCAGCAGTTCGTCGGGGGACGGTAATTCACCCCTCCACTTT. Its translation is CASSSSGDGNSPLHF.

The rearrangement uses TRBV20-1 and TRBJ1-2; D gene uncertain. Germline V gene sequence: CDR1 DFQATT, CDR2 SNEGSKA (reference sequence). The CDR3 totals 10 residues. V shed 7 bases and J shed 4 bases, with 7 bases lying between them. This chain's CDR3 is CSVNTYGYTF. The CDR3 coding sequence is TGCAGTGTCAACACCTATGGCTACACCTTC.

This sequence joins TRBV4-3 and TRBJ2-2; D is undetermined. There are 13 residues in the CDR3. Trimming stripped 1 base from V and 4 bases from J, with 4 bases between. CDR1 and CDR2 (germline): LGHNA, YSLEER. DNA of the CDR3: TGCGCCAGCAGCCAAGGGATCACCGGGGAGCTGTTTTTT. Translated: CASSQGITGELFF.

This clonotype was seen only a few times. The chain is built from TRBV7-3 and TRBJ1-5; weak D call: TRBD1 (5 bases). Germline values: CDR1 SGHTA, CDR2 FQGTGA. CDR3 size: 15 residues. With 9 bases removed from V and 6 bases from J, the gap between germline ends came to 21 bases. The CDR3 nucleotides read TGTGCCAGGAGTTGGGTCCGGGGGAGATGTCAGCCCCAGCATTTT. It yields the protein CARSWVRGRCQPQHF. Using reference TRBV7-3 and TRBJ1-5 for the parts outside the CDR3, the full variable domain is GAGVSQTPSNKVTEKGKYVELRCDPISGHTALYWYRQSLGQGPEFLIYFQGTGAADDSGLPNDRFFAVRPEGSVSTLKIQRTERGDSAVYLCARSWVRGRCQPQHFGDGTRLSIL.

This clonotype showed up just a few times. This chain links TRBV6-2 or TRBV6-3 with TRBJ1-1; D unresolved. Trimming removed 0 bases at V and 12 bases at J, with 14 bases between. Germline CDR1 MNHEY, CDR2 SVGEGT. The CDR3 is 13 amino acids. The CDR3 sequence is CASSYSGFLGTFF. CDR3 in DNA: TGTGCCAGCAGTTACTCGGGCTTCCTTGGGACTTTCTTT.

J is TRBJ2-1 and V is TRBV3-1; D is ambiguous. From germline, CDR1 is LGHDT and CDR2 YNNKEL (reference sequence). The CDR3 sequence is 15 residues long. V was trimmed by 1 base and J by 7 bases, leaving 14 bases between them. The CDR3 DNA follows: TGTGCCAGCAGCCAAGTAACCCTAGGTGTGAATGAGCAGTTCTTC. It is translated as CASSQVTLGVNEQFF.

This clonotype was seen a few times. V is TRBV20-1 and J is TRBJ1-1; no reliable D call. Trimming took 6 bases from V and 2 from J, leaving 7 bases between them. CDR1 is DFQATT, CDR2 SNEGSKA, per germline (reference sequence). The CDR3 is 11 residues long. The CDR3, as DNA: TGCAGTGCCGGACGAAACACTGAAGCTTTCTTT. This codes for CSAGRNTEAFF.

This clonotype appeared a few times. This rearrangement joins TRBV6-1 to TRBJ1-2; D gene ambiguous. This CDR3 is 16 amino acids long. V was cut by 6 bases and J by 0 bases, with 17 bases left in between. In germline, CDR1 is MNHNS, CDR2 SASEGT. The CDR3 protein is CASSLHPASANYGYTF. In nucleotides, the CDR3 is TGTGCCAGCAGCCTACACCCGGCCTCAGCTAACTATGGCTACACCTTC.

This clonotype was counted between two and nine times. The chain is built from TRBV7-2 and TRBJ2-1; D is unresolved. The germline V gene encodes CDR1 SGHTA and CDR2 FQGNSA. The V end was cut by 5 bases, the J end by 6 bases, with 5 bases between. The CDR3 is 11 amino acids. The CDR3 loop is CASSRLNEQFF. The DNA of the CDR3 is TGTGCCAGCAGCCGTCTCAATGAGCAGTTCTTC.